This is a list of T cell receptor beta chains from one sample in a study of blood T cell repertoires in COVID-19. Repertoires were generated with immunoSEQ multiplex PCR, while TCRdb's copy carries only in-frame clones and drops some. This sample has approximately 190,000 clones; around 84% occur once, and the top ten carry under 4%. Sequencing was done on a sample of PBMCs or T cells enriched from blood (not recorded which). These receptors came from a woman aged 25-40 years who had been exposed to COVID-19. Both conserved end residues are part of each CDR3. D genes are given only for firm matches. Size is omitted from some rows. Given values are once, few, many or a class for expanded clones.

size: .; J: TRBJ1-5; V: TRBV6-5; D: .; DNA: TGTGCCAGCAATACTCGACTCAAAAATCAGCCCCAGCATTTT; CDR3: CASNTRLKNQPQHF
size: .; J: TRBJ1-3; V: TRBV11-2; D: .; DNA: TGTGCCAGCAGCTTAGACCGAGGGGGAAACACCATATATTTT; CDR3: CASSLDRGGNTIYF
size: .; J: TRBJ1-6; V: TRBV4-2; D: .; DNA: TGTGCCAGCAGCCCGACACCGGACAGCAAAAATTCACCCCTCCACTTT; CDR3: CASSPTPDSKNSPLHF
size: many; J: TRBJ1-3; V: TRBV11-2; D: .; DNA: TGTGCCAGCAGCACAAGGACAGACGGAAACACCATATATTTT; CDR3: CASSTRTDGNTIYF
size: .; J: TRBJ1-4; V: TRBV25-1; D: .; DNA: TGTGCCAGCAGTCCAAATGGGGGGGCGGCTAATGAAAAACTGTTTTTT; CDR3: CASSPNGGAANEKLFF
size: .; J: TRBJ2-7; V: TRBV3-1/TRBV3-2; D: TRBD1; DNA: TGTGCCAGCAGCCAATTTATCTGGACAGGGGGCTCCTACGAGCAGTACTTC; CDR3: CASSQFIWTGGSYEQYF
size: many; J: TRBJ2-7; V: TRBV25-1; D: .; DNA: TGTGCCAGCAGTGAGGGGGGTCTCCCCTACGAGCAGTACTTC; CDR3: CASSEGGLPYEQYF
size: .; J: TRBJ2-1; V: TRBV9; D: TRBD2; DNA: TGTGCCAGCAGCTCCCGACCCCTAGCGGGAGGGACGAATGAGCAGTTCTTC; CDR3: CASSSRPLAGGTNEQFF
size: .; J: TRBJ1-5; V: TRBV7-2; D: .; DNA: TGTGCCAGCAGCTTCCCCGGGGATCAGCCCCAGCATTTT; CDR3: CASSFPGDQPQHF
size: .; J: TRBJ1-2; V: TRBV5-1; D: .; DNA: TGCGCCAGCAGCTTAACGGGGGATATAAACTATGGCTACACCTTC; CDR3: CASSLTGDINYGYTF
size: .; J: TRBJ1-2; V: TRBV3-1/TRBV3-2; D: TRBD1; DNA: TGTGCCAGCAGCCAAGAGCAGACAGGGCGGTACTATGGCTACACCTTC; CDR3: CASSQEQTGRYYGYTF
size: .; J: TRBJ1-2; V: TRBV9; D: .; DNA: TGTGCCAGCAGCGAGGGGACTGACCCTAACTATGGCTACACCTTC; CDR3: CASSEGTDPNYGYTF
size: .; J: TRBJ1-6; V: TRBV19; D: TRBD1; DNA: TGTGCCAGTAGTCCACGACAGGGTGTAAGCTCCTATAATTCACCCCTCCACTTT; CDR3: CASSPRQGVSSYNSPLHF
size: .; J: TRBJ1-4; V: TRBV19; D: TRBD1; DNA: TGTGCCAGTAGTGGAAAACAGGGGGCTGGTGAAAAACTGTTTTTT; CDR3: CASSGKQGAGEKLFF
size: .; J: TRBJ2-5; V: TRBV7-2; D: .; DNA: TGTGCCAGCAGCTGGAGGGACGGCCAAGAGACCCAGTACTTC; CDR3: CASSWRDGQETQYF
size: .; J: TRBJ2-2; V: TRBV10-1; D: TRBD1; DNA: TGCGCCAGCGGTTCCGGGACAGACATATTATCTACGAACACCGGGGAGCTGTTTTTT; CDR3: CASGSGTDILSTNTGELFF
size: .; J: TRBJ1-2; V: TRBV7-9; D: .; DNA: TGTGCCAGCAGCTTAGGGACGGGGGGCTACACCTTC; CDR3: CASSLGTGGYTF
size: .; J: TRBJ2-1; V: TRBV5-5; D: .; DNA: TGTGCCAGCAGCAGGAGGTCAGGGGATGAGCAGTTCTTC; CDR3: CASSRRSGDEQFF
size: .; J: TRBJ1-4; V: TRBV7-9; D: .; DNA: TGTGCCAGCAGCTCGTCCGGGACAAAGAATGAAAAACTGTTTTTT; CDR3: CASSSSGTKNEKLFF
size: .; J: TRBJ2-3; V: TRBV7-9; D: TRBD2; DNA: TGTGCCAGCAGCCGACTCCTTGGGAGCGGGGGGGCAGATACGCAGTATTTT; CDR3: CASSRLLGSGGADTQYF
size: .; J: TRBJ1-1; V: TRBV7-2; D: .; DNA: TGTGCCAGCAGACTTTCTGCCCGGAACACTGAAGCTTTCTTT; CDR3: CASRLSARNTEAFF
size: .; J: TRBJ2-1; V: TRBV7-2; D: TRBD2; DNA: TGTGCCAGCAGCTTGAGAATAGCGGGGGGGCCCAATGAGCAGTTCTTC; CDR3: CASSLRIAGGPNEQFF
size: once; J: TRBJ1-2; V: TRBV4-3; D: TRBD1; DNA: TGCGCCAGCAGCCCCGGCACGGGACAGATCTATGGCTACACCTTC; CDR3: CASSPGTGQIYGYTF
size: .; J: TRBJ1-2; V: TRBV7-9; D: TRBD1; DNA: TGTGCCAGCGACCAACAGGGGGCGAGTGGCTACACCTTC; CDR3: CASDQQGASGYTF
size: .; J: TRBJ1-1; V: TRBV7-9; D: .; DNA: TGTGCCAGCAGCTTACGGGGAGAGGACACTGAAGCTTTCTTT; CDR3: CASSLRGEDTEAFF
size: once; J: TRBJ1-6; V: TRBV15; D: .; DNA: TGTGCCACCAGCAGAGATCCCGGGGGGGGTTCACCCCTCCACTTT; CDR3: CATSRDPGGGSPLHF
size: .; J: TRBJ1-2; V: TRBV3-1/TRBV3-2; D: TRBD1; DNA: TGTGCCAGCAGCCGACAGGGCTATGGCTACACCTTC; CDR3: CASSRQGYGYTF
size: few; J: TRBJ2-1; V: TRBV4-1; D: .; DNA: TGCGCCAGCAGCCAAGCCGGGGGTAGACGGTTCTTC; CDR3: CASSQAGGRRFF
size: .; J: TRBJ1-2; V: TRBV12-3/TRBV12-4; D: .; DNA: TGTGCCAGCAGTATCAGGGGTCGCGGCTACACCTTC; CDR3: CASSIRGRGYTF
size: .; J: TRBJ1-2; V: TRBV29-1; D: TRBD1; DNA: TGCAGCGTTGAAGGGGACAGTTATGGCTACACCTTC; CDR3: CSVEGDSYGYTF
size: .; J: TRBJ2-7; V: TRBV9; D: TRBD1; DNA: TGTGCCAGCAGTGCCCGGACAGGGGGGAGCGAGCAGTACTTC; CDR3: CASSARTGGSEQYF
size: .; J: TRBJ1-2; V: TRBV30; D: .; DNA: TGTGCCTGGAGTTTTGGCCCCTCCATCTATGGCTACACCTTC; CDR3: CAWSFGPSIYGYTF
size: .; J: TRBJ2-7; V: TRBV24-1; D: TRBD2; DNA: TGTGCCACCAGTCACCTAGCGGGGGGGTCGAGGTACGAGCAGTACTTC; CDR3: CATSHLAGGSRYEQYF
size: few; J: TRBJ1-5; V: TRBV7-2; D: .; DNA: TGTGCCAGCAGCCCACTCTCGGGTCAGCCCCAGCATTTT; CDR3: CASSPLSGQPQHF
size: few; J: TRBJ1-1; V: TRBV7-2; D: .; DNA: TGTGCCAGCAGCTTGAACAGTTTTATGAACACTGAAGCTTTCTTT; CDR3: CASSLNSFMNTEAFF
size: .; J: TRBJ1-3; V: TRBV11-2; D: .; DNA: TGTGCCAGCAGCCCCCGACAGGGAAACACCATATATTTT; CDR3: CASSPRQGNTIYF
size: .; J: TRBJ1-5; V: TRBV19; D: TRBD1; DNA: TGTGCCAGTAGTGGGACAGGGGAGGCCCAGCCCCAGCATTTT; CDR3: CASSGTGEAQPQHF
size: .; J: TRBJ2-2; V: TRBV2; D: .; DNA: TGTGTAGGGGGTAGCCGGAACACCGGGGAGCTGTTTTTT; CDR3: CVGGSRNTGELFF
size: few; J: TRBJ1-1; V: TRBV9; D: .; DNA: TGTGCCAGCAGCCCTCCGGGCACTGAAGCTTTCTTT; CDR3: CASSPPGTEAFF
size: once; J: TRBJ1-4; V: TRBV9; D: TRBD1; DNA: TGTGCCAGCAGCGTTGGGACAGCACCAACTAATGAAAAACTGTTTTTT; CDR3: CASSVGTAPTNEKLFF
size: .; J: TRBJ1-6; V: TRBV7-6; D: TRBD1; DNA: TGTGCCAGCAGCCCCGGGACAGCTAATTCACCCCTCCACTTT; CDR3: CASSPGTANSPLHF
size: .; J: TRBJ1-2; V: TRBV24-1; D: TRBD1; DNA: TGTGCCACCAGTGATGCGGGGACAGACTATGGCTACACCTTC; CDR3: CATSDAGTDYGYTF
size: .; J: TRBJ2-1; V: TRBV7-2; D: TRBD2; DNA: TGTGCCAGCAGCAAGAGCGGGGGAAATGAGCAGTTCTTC; CDR3: CASSKSGGNEQFF
size: few; J: TRBJ2-5; V: TRBV7-9; D: TRBD1; DNA: TGTGCCAGCAGCGCGGCCGGGACAGGACAAGAGACCCAGTACTTC; CDR3: CASSAAGTGQETQYF
size: once; J: TRBJ1-1; V: TRBV5-5; D: TRBD1; DNA: TGTGCCAGCAGCCCAACCATCGGACAGGGAGGGAACACTGAAGCTTTCTTT; CDR3: CASSPTIGQGGNTEAFF
size: .; J: TRBJ2-5; V: TRBV3-1/TRBV3-2; D: TRBD2; DNA: TGTGCCAGCAGCCCATACGGGGGGGGCGGAGAGACCCAGTACTTC; CDR3: CASSPYGGGGETQYF
size: .; J: TRBJ2-7; V: TRBV7-8; D: TRBD1; DNA: TGTGCCAGCAGCCTCGGGACAGGGAGTCTGTACTTC; CDR3: CASSLGTGSLYF
size: .; J: TRBJ1-1; V: TRBV7-8; D: .; DNA: TGTGCCAGCAGCCCCTGGCAGGGAGGAGGGAACACTGAAGCTTTCTTT; CDR3: CASSPWQGGGNTEAFF
size: .; J: TRBJ2-7; V: TRBV11-2; D: .; DNA: TGTGCCAGCAGCCCAACTAGCTACGAGCAGTACTTC; CDR3: CASSPTSYEQYF
size: once; J: TRBJ1-1; V: TRBV18; D: TRBD1; DNA: TGTGCCAGCTCACCACCGGGACAGGGGGTTCGGGGCACTGAAGCTTTCTTT; CDR3: CASSPPGQGVRGTEAFF
size: once; J: TRBJ2-7; V: TRBV7-2; D: TRBD1; DNA: TGTGCCAGCAGCTTAGGACAGGGCATGATTCCCTACGAGCAGTACTTC; CDR3: CASSLGQGMIPYEQYF
size: .; J: TRBJ2-5; V: TRBV4-3; D: .; DNA: TGCGCCAGCAGCCAAGGCAGGGCGGAGGGGGAGACCCAGTACTTC; CDR3: CASSQGRAEGETQYF
size: .; J: TRBJ1-1; V: TRBV30; D: .; DNA: TGTGCCTCGCGGAGGGAGAACACTGAAGCTTTCTTT; CDR3: CASRRENTEAFF
size: .; J: TRBJ2-3; V: TRBV3-1/TRBV3-2; D: TRBD2; DNA: TGTGCCAGCAGCCAGAGACTAGCGACAGATACGCAGTATTTT; CDR3: CASSQRLATDTQYF
size: .; J: TRBJ1-6; V: TRBV5-5; D: .; DNA: TGTGCCAGCAGCCCCGGGGGGGCGCAGTCTCCCCCCCTCCACTTT; CDR3: CASSPGGAQSPPLHF
size: .; J: TRBJ2-2; V: TRBV5-6; D: .; DNA: TGTGCCAGCAGCTTGGTCGCAGTCTCCGGGGAGCTGTTTTTT; CDR3: CASSLVAVSGELFF
size: .; J: TRBJ2-5; V: TRBV19; D: .; DNA: TGTGCCAGTAGTGGACTGGCAAAGGAGACCCAGTACTTC; CDR3: CASSGLAKETQYF
size: .; J: TRBJ2-2; V: TRBV3-1/TRBV3-2; D: .; DNA: TGTGCCAGCAGCCAAGAACTGTCGAGCGTGAACACCGGGGAGCTGTTTTTT; CDR3: CASSQELSSVNTGELFF
size: .; J: TRBJ2-2; V: TRBV7-3; D: .; DNA: TGTGCCAGCAGCTTAACGGGCACAGGGACCGGGGAGCTGTTTTTT; CDR3: CASSLTGTGTGELFF
size: .; J: TRBJ2-3; V: TRBV2; D: TRBD2; DNA: TGTGCCAGCAGTGCCATAGCGGGGGGGTTCACAGATACGCAGTATTTT; CDR3: CASSAIAGGFTDTQYF